The sequence of this T cell receptor beta chain was determined in a study of T-cell memory formation after mild COVID-19. Study-wide context: TCR clusters were mostly donor specific. Findings of the study overall: Chiefly within CM and EM were the contracting CD4+ clones; CD8+ ones were within EMRA.

A word on this clonotype: Its antigen is not identified.

MiXCR, applied by TCRdb to the 5' RACE reads, yields one record per CDR3 protein. The sample includes approximately 48,000 distinct CDR3 sequences, about 7% seen only once; the top ten take 1.4%. This sequence originates from a man younger than 35 who had mild COVID-19 (a few samples of this study predate the infection). Cell type and time point are not known. Sequencing used PBMCs or a T cell subset sorted from them (not recorded which).

CDR3 sequence: CSVTTGDSEAFF. CDR3 in DNA: TGCAGCGTGACAACCGGGGACTCTGAAGCTTTCTTT. The rearrangement links TRBV29-1 to TRBJ1-1; possibly TRBD1 for D (5 bases). CDR1 is SQVTM and CDR2 is ANQGSEA in the germline V gene. Trimming left V 6 bases short and J 6 bases short, with 14 bases between. The CDR3 has 12 amino acids. Complete variable domain (other parts from reference TRBV29-1 and TRBJ1-1): SAVISQKPSRDICQRGTSLTIQCQVDSQVTMMFWYRQQPGQSLTLIATANQGSEATYESGFVIDKFPISRPNLTFSTLTVSNMSPEDSSIYLCSVTTGDSEAFFGQGTRLTVV.